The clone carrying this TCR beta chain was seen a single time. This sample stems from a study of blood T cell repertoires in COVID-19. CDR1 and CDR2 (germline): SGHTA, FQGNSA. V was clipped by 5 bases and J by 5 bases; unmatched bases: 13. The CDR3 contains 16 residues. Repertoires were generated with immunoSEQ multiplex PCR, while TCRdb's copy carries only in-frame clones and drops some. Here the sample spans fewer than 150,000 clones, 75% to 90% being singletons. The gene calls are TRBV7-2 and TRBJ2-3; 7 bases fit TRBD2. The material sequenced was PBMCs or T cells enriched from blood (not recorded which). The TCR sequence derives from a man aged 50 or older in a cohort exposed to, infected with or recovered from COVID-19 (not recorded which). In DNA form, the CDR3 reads TGTGCCAGCAGCCCTAGCGGCCCCCCAGTTGGAGATACGCAGTATTTT. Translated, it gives CASSPSGPPVGDTQYF.